The rows below give T cell receptor beta chains drawn from one sample of a study of Ad26.COV2.S vaccination and SARS-CoV-2 variants. Repertoires were generated with immunoSEQ multiplex PCR, while TCRdb's copy carries only in-frame clones and drops some. The table lists more than 400,000 clones, 90% of them singletons, with roughly 4% in the top ten. Sequencing used peripheral blood, obtained in a trial of Ad26.COV2.S vaccine versus placebo. The receptors here all came from a person between 18 and 60 years old who received the Ad26.COV2.S COVID-19 vaccine or a placebo. CDR3s include the opening cysteine and the closing phenylalanine or tryptophan. A D gene is named only where the DNA matches it firmly. Size is stated for part of the rows, as once, few or many counts, or as a class when the clone is expanded.

cdr3_nt: TGTGCCAGCAGCCCCGGGACTTACCAAGAGACCCAGTACTTC
cdr3_aa: CASSPGTYQETQYF
j_call: TRBJ2-5
v_call: TRBV9
clone_size: .
d_call: .

cdr3_nt: TGCGCCAGCAGCCCGGGGGTGGGACCAGGCTACAATGAGCAGTTCTTC
cdr3_aa: CASSPGVGPGYNEQFF
j_call: TRBJ2-1
v_call: TRBV5-1
clone_size: .
d_call: .

cdr3_nt: TGTGCCAGCTCACCACCGGGGGGCACAGATACGCAGTATTTT
cdr3_aa: CASSPPGGTDTQYF
j_call: TRBJ2-3
v_call: TRBV18
clone_size: .
d_call: .

cdr3_nt: TGTGCTAGTGGTTTGTTCCTAGGTGTGGCGACCAATGAGCAGTTCTTC
cdr3_aa: CASGLFLGVATNEQFF
j_call: TRBJ2-1
v_call: TRBV12-5
clone_size: .
d_call: .

cdr3_nt: TGTGCCAGCAGCTTCCCTAGCGGGAGTGGTCCAGATACGCAGTATTTT
cdr3_aa: CASSFPSGSGPDTQYF
j_call: TRBJ2-3
v_call: TRBV5-6
clone_size: .
d_call: TRBD2

cdr3_nt: TGTGCCAGTAGTATCGAGGCAGGCCCCTACGAGCAGTACTTC
cdr3_aa: CASSIEAGPYEQYF
j_call: TRBJ2-7
v_call: TRBV19
clone_size: .
d_call: .

cdr3_nt: TGTGCCACCAGCAGAGATATCGGGCAGGGGGTAGGCTACACCTTC
cdr3_aa: CATSRDIGQGVGYTF
j_call: TRBJ1-2
v_call: TRBV15
clone_size: .
d_call: TRBD1

cdr3_nt: TGTGCCAGCAGTTTAACGGGCGGGACAAATGAGCAGTTCTTC
cdr3_aa: CASSLTGGTNEQFF
j_call: TRBJ2-1
v_call: TRBV27
clone_size: .
d_call: .

cdr3_nt: TGTGCCAGCAGTTTAATTAGCCCTAATGAAAAACTGTTTTTT
cdr3_aa: CASSLISPNEKLFF
j_call: TRBJ1-4
v_call: TRBV27
clone_size: .
d_call: .

cdr3_nt: TGTGCCAGCAGTTTACGATCCTATGAGCAGTTCTTC
cdr3_aa: CASSLRSYEQFF
j_call: TRBJ2-1
v_call: TRBV28
clone_size: .
d_call: .

cdr3_nt: TGCAGTGCTAGAGGGTGGCAGACGCAGTATTTT
cdr3_aa: CSARGWQTQYF
j_call: TRBJ2-3
v_call: TRBV20-1
clone_size: .
d_call: .

cdr3_nt: TGCAGCGTTATCGGGGAGAACACCGGGGAGCTGTTTTTT
cdr3_aa: CSVIGENTGELFF
j_call: TRBJ2-2
v_call: TRBV29-1
clone_size: .
d_call: .

cdr3_nt: TGTGCCAGCAGTTTCGGACTAGCCTACGAGCAGTACTTC
cdr3_aa: CASSFGLAYEQYF
j_call: TRBJ2-7
v_call: TRBV6-2/TRBV6-3
clone_size: .
d_call: TRBD2

cdr3_nt: TGCAGCGTTGGGGGGTCCGCGGAGACCCAGTACTTC
cdr3_aa: CSVGGSAETQYF
j_call: TRBJ2-5
v_call: TRBV29-1
clone_size: once
d_call: .

cdr3_nt: TGTGCCACCAGCAGAGGCGGCAGGGAGGTGGGTGGCTACACCTTC
cdr3_aa: CATSRGGREVGGYTF
j_call: TRBJ1-2
v_call: TRBV15
clone_size: .
d_call: .

cdr3_nt: TGTGCCAGCAGCTTACTACAGGGCAACACTGAAGCTTTCTTT
cdr3_aa: CASSLLQGNTEAFF
j_call: TRBJ1-1
v_call: TRBV7-9
clone_size: .
d_call: .

cdr3_nt: TGCGCCAGCAGCCTGGGGACTAGCGGGGCTAATGAGCAGTTCTTC
cdr3_aa: CASSLGTSGANEQFF
j_call: TRBJ2-1
v_call: TRBV5-1
clone_size: .
d_call: TRBD2

cdr3_nt: TGTGCCAGCAGCCCCCAGATTGGGGACGGGACCCAGTACTTC
cdr3_aa: CASSPQIGDGTQYF
j_call: TRBJ2-5
v_call: TRBV9
clone_size: .
d_call: .

cdr3_nt: TGTGCCAGCAGCCCTCACACAGGACCCCGGGGCACCGGGGAGCTGTTTTTT
cdr3_aa: CASSPHTGPRGTGELFF
j_call: TRBJ2-2
v_call: TRBV3-1/TRBV3-2
clone_size: .
d_call: .

cdr3_nt: TGTGCCAGCAGCCTAGCGGGACAGGCCCAGCATTTT
cdr3_aa: CASSLAGQAQHF
j_call: TRBJ1-5
v_call: TRBV14
clone_size: few
d_call: TRBD1

cdr3_nt: TGCGCCAGCAGCCAAGATCGAGGGGGCGGGCTCACAGATACGCAGTATTTT
cdr3_aa: CASSQDRGGGLTDTQYF
j_call: TRBJ2-3
v_call: TRBV4-1
clone_size: .
d_call: TRBD1

cdr3_nt: TGTGCCAGCACCGAGGCCCGCGCAGAGACCCAGTACTTC
cdr3_aa: CASTEARAETQYF
j_call: TRBJ2-5
v_call: TRBV28
clone_size: .
d_call: .

cdr3_nt: TGTGCCAGCAGTACCCTAGCGGGAGGCTCGTACAATGAGCAGTTCTTC
cdr3_aa: CASSTLAGGSYNEQFF
j_call: TRBJ2-1
v_call: TRBV2
clone_size: .
d_call: TRBD2

cdr3_nt: TGCGCCAGCAGCGTAGGACAGGGGGATCAGCCCCAGCATTTT
cdr3_aa: CASSVGQGDQPQHF
j_call: TRBJ1-5
v_call: TRBV5-1
clone_size: .
d_call: TRBD1

cdr3_nt: TGTGCCACCAGTGACCGCCATAAGTACAATGAGCAGTTCTTC
cdr3_aa: CATSDRHKYNEQFF
j_call: TRBJ2-1
v_call: TRBV24-1
clone_size: .
d_call: .

cdr3_nt: TGTGCCAGCAGTGTTACTAACACCGGGGAGCTGTTTTTT
cdr3_aa: CASSVTNTGELFF
j_call: TRBJ2-2
v_call: TRBV6-4
clone_size: .
d_call: .

cdr3_nt: TGTGCCAGCAGCGAAGGGGCACAGGGAACGGCTTTCTTT
cdr3_aa: CASSEGAQGTAFF
j_call: TRBJ1-1
v_call: TRBV9
clone_size: once
d_call: .

cdr3_nt: TGTGCCAGCAGCTTAGGTTGGGGACTAGATCTGTCGAACACCGGGGAGCTGTTTTTT
cdr3_aa: CASSLGWGLDLSNTGELFF
j_call: TRBJ2-2
v_call: TRBV7-6
clone_size: .
d_call: TRBD2

cdr3_nt: TGTGCCAGCAGAGCCTCAGGGGTGGGCAATCAGCCCCAGCATTTT
cdr3_aa: CASRASGVGNQPQHF
j_call: TRBJ1-5
v_call: TRBV28
clone_size: .
d_call: .